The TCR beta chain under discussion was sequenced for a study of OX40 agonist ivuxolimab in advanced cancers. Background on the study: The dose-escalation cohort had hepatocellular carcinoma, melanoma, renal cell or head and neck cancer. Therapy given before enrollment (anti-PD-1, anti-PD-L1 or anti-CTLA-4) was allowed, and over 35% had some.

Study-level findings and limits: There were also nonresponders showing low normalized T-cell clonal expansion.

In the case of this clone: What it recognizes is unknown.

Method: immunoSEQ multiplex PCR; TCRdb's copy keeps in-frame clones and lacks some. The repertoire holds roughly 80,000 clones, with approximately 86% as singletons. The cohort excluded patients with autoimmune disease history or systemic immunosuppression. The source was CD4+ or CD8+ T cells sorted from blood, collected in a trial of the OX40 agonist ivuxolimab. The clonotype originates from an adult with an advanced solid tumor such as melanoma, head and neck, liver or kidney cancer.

The CDR3 is CASSGGRGTENEQFF. CDR3 coding DNA: TGTGCCAGCTCAGGCGGGAGGGGAACGGAGAATGAGCAGTTCTTC. The J gene is TRBJ2-1, the V gene TRBV18, with 9 bases lining up with TRBD2. V shed 5 bases, J shed 7 bases, and the junction held 9 bases outside the gene matches. The V gene's germline CDR1 is KGHSH and CDR2 LQKENI. CDR3 length: 15 amino acids.